This T cell receptor (beta chain) was recorded in a study of PD-1 blockade in classical Hodgkin lymphoma. Study-level findings and limits: Relapsed/refractory patients reportedly had lower baseline diversity than newly diagnosed patients. For complete responders, baseline diversity was comparable to that of newly diagnosed patients. By cycle point C4D1, TCR diversity had risen significantly in CD4+ cells (but not CD8+ cells). Although disease activity or prior therapy may be involved, causes of the repertoire differences remain undefined.

Some clones are missing from TCRdb's copy, which holds only in-frame ones; the method was immunoSEQ multiplex PCR. This table has about 7,900 clones, 75% to 85% appearing once. Time point denoted: cycle 4 day 1 (C4D1), after less than 7 weeks of nivolumab. Relapses following autologous stem cell transplantation were seen in all patients, with brentuximab vedotin exposure varying. On this clone: Its specificity is unknown.

This clonotype was sampled from a human donor with classical Hodgkin lymphoma. The material sequenced was peripheral blood mononuclear cells (PBMCs), taken before the fourth cycle of nivolumab.

In DNA, the CDR3 is TGTGCCAGCAGCTTAGGTACTAGCGGGAAAGAGACCCAGTACTTC. Residues: CASSLGTSGKETQYF. The rearrangement links TRBV11-2 to TRBJ2-5; TRBD2 matches 10 bases. The CDR3 has 15 amino acids. Trimming took 1 base from V and 3 from J; bases not matched to a gene: 2. The V gene's germline CDR1 is SGHAT and CDR2 FQNNGV.